This entry lists 32 T cell receptor beta chains sequenced from one sample in a study of blood T cell repertoires in COVID-19. The assay was immunoSEQ multiplex PCR, and TCRdb's table has in-frame clones only and misses some. Here the sample spans roughly 110,000 clones, about 85% being singletons. The specimen was peripheral blood. These receptors all stem from a man aged 40-49 years with acute or convalescent COVID-19.

The chain carries TRBV4-2 and TRBJ1-4; unclear D gene. In germline, CDR1 is LGHNA, CDR2 YNFKEQ. V lost 0 bases to trimming and J lost 10 bases, with 6 bases between them. The CDR3 contains 12 residues. The CDR3, as DNA: TGTGCCAGCAGCCAAGAACGGGGAAAACTGTTTTTT. Its protein product is CASSQERGKLFF.

The chain uses TRBV2 and TRBJ1-4, with unresolved D. Between the trimmed V and J ends, which lost 8 bases and 0 bases, there was a span of 7 bases. There are 13 residues in the CDR3. Germline V gene lookup returns CDR1 SNHLY and CDR2 FYNNEI. The CDR3 spells CASRGATNEKLFF. DNA of the CDR3: TGTGCCAGCCGGGGAGCAACTAATGAAAAACTGTTTTTT.

The chain has TRBV21-1 and TRBJ2-5; the table assigns TRBD1, which was not confirmed against the DNA. TRBV21-1 is recorded as a pseudogene. CDR3 length: 17 residues. CDR3 bases: TGTGCCAGCAGCGTGAGCGAGGGACAGGGCTTACAAGAGACCCAGTACTTC. This sequence encodes CASSVSEGQGLQETQYF.

V is TRBV6-1 and J is TRBJ1-2; D remains ambiguous. This CDR3 contains 13 residues. The V gene's germline CDR1 is MNHNS and CDR2 SASEGT. V lost 1 base to trimming and J lost 2 bases, with 5 bases between them. The CDR3 DNA reads as TGTGCCAGCAGTGAAGTCGGGAACTATGGCTACACCTTC. This encodes CASSEVGNYGYTF.

This chain connects TRBV3-1 (or the pseudogene TRBV3-2) to TRBJ1-3; maybe TRBD1 (6 bases). V shed 1 base and J shed 3 bases, with 13 bases lying between them. The CDR3 has 16 residues. The V gene's germline CDR1 is LGHDT and CDR2 YNNKEL (reference sequence). This CDR3 reads CASSQGSGGLGNTIYF. Written as DNA, the CDR3 is TGTGCCAGCAGCCAAGGTTCGGGGGGGCTTGGAAACACCATATATTTT.

The rearrangement uses TRBV3-1 (or the pseudogene TRBV3-2) and TRBJ2-7; 9 nucleotides match TRBD1. This CDR3 spans 13 amino acids. The germline V gene encodes CDR1 LGHDT and CDR2 YNNKEL (reference sequence). V shed 5 bases, J shed 6 bases, and the junction held 5 bases outside the gene matches. The CDR3 protein is CASSWDRDGEQYF. CDR3 in DNA: TGTGCCAGCAGCTGGGACAGGGATGGCGAGCAGTACTTC.

The chain combines TRBV7-9 with TRBJ1-4, with no clear D. The CDR3 is 15 residues long. Germline V lookup: CDR1 SEHNR, CDR2 FQNEAQ (reference sequence). Trimming left V 5 bases short and J 0 bases short, with 10 bases between. CDR3 in amino acids: CASSPPGTTNEKLFF. CDR3 nucleotides: TGTGCCAGCAGCCCCCCAGGAACAACTAATGAAAAACTGTTTTTT.

Concerning this clone: Germline and junction disagree at one end, which may indicate a read error. The gene calls are TRBV7-7 and TRBJ2-2, with 9 positions matching TRBD1. Germline CDR1 reads SSHAT; CDR2 reads FNYEAQ (reference sequence). This CDR3 contains 15 residues. As DNA, the CDR3 is TGTGCTAGCAGCCTACAGGGGGCGGGTACCGGGGAGCTGTTTTTT. This gives the protein CASSLQGAGTGELFF.

This clone showed up just once. The genes are TRBV28 and TRBJ1-5; D might be TRBD1 (6 bases). The V gene's germline CDR1 is MDHEN and CDR2 SYDVKM. CDR3 size: 16 residues. V was trimmed by 7 bases and J by 0 bases, leaving 16 bases between them. Written as DNA, the CDR3 is TGTGCCAGCACCCTCGGGGGGCTTTTTAGCAATCAGCCCCAGCATTTT. This encodes CASTLGGLFSNQPQHF.

V usage is TRBV5-5 and J usage is TRBJ2-7, with D uncertain. Trimming took 0 bases from V and 7 from J, leaving 11 bases between them. The CDR3 has 13 residues. Germline-derived CDR1 and CDR2 are SGHKS and YYEKEE (reference sequence). CDR3 amino acids: CASSLAQLMEQYF. The DNA of the CDR3 is TGTGCCAGCAGCTTGGCCCAGTTGATGGAGCAGTACTTC.

This clone was observed once. CDR3 DNA sequence: TGTGCCAGCAGCTTGGCCTGGAGGGGGCCCGATAGCACAGATACGCAGTATTTT. Translating gives CASSLAWRGPDSTDTQYF. This chain connects TRBV5-8 to TRBJ2-3; TRBD1 is a possible D gene (7 bases). The V gene's germline CDR1 is SGHTS and CDR2 YDEGEE. Trimming removed 0 bases at V and 0 bases at J, with 17 bases between. This CDR3 is built from 18 residues.

This clone was counted only a few times. V gene TRBV24-1 combines with J gene TRBJ1-4, with 8 bases fitting TRBD1. CDR1 is KGHDR, CDR2 SFDVKD, per germline. The CDR3 sequence is 14 residues long. V was clipped by 2 bases and J by 11 bases; unmatched bases: 6. The chain's CDR3 is CATSDSRTGMKLFF. The DNA for the CDR3 is TGTGCCACCAGTGATTCTCGGACAGGGATGAAACTGTTTTTT.

V and J are TRBV10-3 and TRBJ2-1, with D possibly matching TRBD1 (6 bases). This CDR3 comprises 13 residues. The V gene lost 1 base and the J gene lost 9 bases, with 10 bases spanning the gap. CDR1 and CDR2 from the germline V gene are ENHRY and SYGVKD. The CDR3 loop is CAISELKGGEQFF. In nucleotides, the CDR3 is TGTGCCATCAGTGAGTTAAAAGGGGGTGAGCAGTTCTTC.

This chain's CDR3 is CASSVLQGTGELFF. Written as DNA, the CDR3 is TGTGCCAGCAGCGTTCTACAGGGGACCGGGGAGCTGTTTTTT. The chain carries TRBV9 and TRBJ2-2, with TRBD1 matching 7 bases. Trimming cost V 2 bases and J 5 bases; bases outside gene matches: 3. Germline V gene data show CDR1 as SGDLS and CDR2 as YYNGEE. This CDR3 is 14 amino acids long.

This clone was found once. The gene calls are TRBV9 and TRBJ2-5; 9 nucleotides agree with TRBD1. CDR1 and CDR2 (germline): SGDLS, YYNGEE. The V segment lost 4 bases and the J segment 5 bases; nucleotides outside the gene matches: 12. The CDR3 runs 16 residues. The CDR3 DNA reads TGTGCCAGCAGCCCTAGCCGTGGGACAGGGAGGGAGACCCAGTACTTC. Its translation is CASSPSRGTGRETQYF.

The gene calls are TRBV25-1 and TRBJ1-4, with D possibly being TRBD1 (5 bases). Germline V CDR1 and CDR2: MGHDK, SYGVNS. The CDR3 loop spans 12 amino acids. Trimming stripped 2 bases from V and 14 bases from J, with 12 bases between. The CDR3 region is CASSENWGPLFF. In nucleotides, the CDR3 is TGTGCCAGCAGTGAAAACTGGGGCCCGCTGTTTTTT.

This sequence joins TRBV6-5 and TRBJ2-3, with D possibly TRBD2 on 6 matching bases. CDR1 and CDR2 from the germline V gene are MNHEY and SVGAGI. This CDR3 has 14 residues. V was trimmed by 5 bases and J by 2 bases, leaving 11 bases between them. The CDR3 reads CASSKGLHTDTQYF. As DNA, the CDR3 is TGTGCCAGCAGTAAGGGACTCCACACAGATACGCAGTATTTT.

This clone was picked up one time. This chain uses TRBV7-9 with TRBJ1-6, with 8 bases fitting TRBD1. Trimming at V came to 5 bases and at J to 8 bases, leaving 5 bases not matched to a gene. The CDR3 consists of 14 residues. Germline CDR1 is SEHNR and CDR2 is FQNEAQ (reference sequence). In nucleotides, the CDR3 is TGTGCCAGCAGCCTGACAGGGGTGGATTCACCCCTCCACTTT. Its protein product is CASSLTGVDSPLHF.

This clone was detected only once. The V and J genes are TRBV7-9 and TRBJ2-2, with 12 bases matching TRBD1. The V and J ends lost 4 bases and 5 bases, in that order; junction bases with no gene match: 5. The CDR3 consists of 16 residues. Germline V CDR1 and CDR2: SEHNR, FQNEAQ (reference sequence). DNA of the CDR3: TGTGCCAGCAGCTCGGGACAGGGGGCTTTAACCGGGGAGCTGTTTTTT. The encoded protein is CASSSGQGALTGELFF. The whole variable domain, remainder taken from reference TRBV7-9 and TRBJ2-2, is DTGVSQNPRHKITKRGQNVTFRCDPISEHNRLYWYRQTLGQGPEFLTYFQNEAQLEKSRLLSDRFSAERPKGSFSTLEIQRTEQGDSAMYLCASSSGQGALTGELFFGEGSRLTVL.

The chain uses TRBV6-2 or TRBV6-3 and TRBJ1-1; possibly TRBD1 for D (5 bases). Germline V gene sequence: CDR1 MNHEY, CDR2 SVGEGT. V was trimmed by 8 bases and J by 5 bases, leaving 15 bases between them. The CDR3 length is 13 residues. The CDR3 coding sequence is TGTGCCAGCTGTTTAGGGGTTTTTACTGAAGCTTTCTTT. Translation gives CASCLGVFTEAFF.

Concerning this clone: Sequence at one end of the junction differs from germline and may be a read error. The rearrangement uses TRBV7-7 and TRBJ2-3; D may be TRBD2 (6 bases). Per the germline V gene, CDR1 is SSHAT and CDR2 is FNYEAQ (reference sequence). The CDR3 consists of 15 residues. This CDR3 is CASSPRSGSTDTQYF. The CDR3 nucleotides are TGTGCTAGCAGCCCACGGAGCGGGAGCACAGATACGCAGTATTTT.

The chain couples TRBV6-5 to TRBJ1-2; 7 nucleotides match TRBD1. The CDR3 runs to 13 residues. Germline CDR1 MNHEY, CDR2 SVGAGI. V trimming: 8 bases; J trimming: 4 bases; junction bases outside the gene matches: 7. DNA of the CDR3: TGTGCCAGCCGGACAGGTCTGAGCTATGGCTACACCTTC. Encoded protein: CASRTGLSYGYTF.

This sequence joins TRBV7-2 and TRBJ1-1; tentative D call: TRBD1 (6 bases). CDR1 is SGHTA and CDR2 is FQGNSA in the germline V gene. V lost 1 base, J lost 3 bases, and 12 bases lay in between. CDR3 length: 15 amino acids. The CDR3 DNA reads as TGTGCCAGCAGCTTAGGGGCAGGGACACACACTGAAGCTTTCTTT. This gives the protein CASSLGAGTHTEAFF.

CDR3 DNA sequence: TGTGCCAGCTCCCCCACATATAGCAATCAGCCCCAGCATTTT. It codes for CASSPTYSNQPQHF. The chain uses TRBV18 and TRBJ1-5; D is unclear. Per germline, CDR1 KGHSH and CDR2 LQKENI. V dropped 6 bases and J dropped 0 bases, with 9 bases sitting between them. The CDR3 is 14 residues long.

The J gene is TRBJ1-1, the V gene TRBV27, with 9 positions matching TRBD1. CDR3 size: 15 residues. Germline V CDR1 and CDR2: MNHEY, SMNVEV (reference sequence). The J segment lost 5 bases and the V segment lost 8 bases, leaving 12 bases of the junction unmatched. The CDR3 loop is CASGDRAGLGTEAFF. Here the CDR3 DNA reads TGTGCCAGCGGGGACAGGGCTGGTTTGGGAACTGAAGCTTTCTTT.

The J gene is TRBJ1-6, the V gene TRBV6-5; 9 bases are a match to TRBD1. Germline lookup yields CDR1 MNHEY and CDR2 SVGAGI. The CDR3 has 14 amino acids. Trimming at V came to 7 bases and at J to 8 bases, leaving 6 bases not matched to a gene. CDR3 nucleotides: TGTGCCAGCACACCCGGGACAGGGTATTCACCCCTCCACTTT. It specifies CASTPGTGYSPLHF.

The chain recombines TRBV19 with TRBJ1-6; unclear D gene. From germline, CDR1 is LNHDA and CDR2 SQIVND (reference sequence). This CDR3 region has 13 residues. The CDR3 loop reads CGPVSGKNSPLHF. CDR3 bases: TGTGGCCCCGTTTCGGGAAAAAATTCACCCCTCCACTTT.

This chain joins TRBV14 and TRBJ2-2, with no clear D. CDR1 is SGHDN, CDR2 FVKESK, per germline. Trimming left V 4 bases short and J 5 bases short, with 8 bases between. This CDR3 has 13 residues. The CDR3 protein is CASSRVITGELFF. Here the CDR3 DNA reads TGTGCCAGCAGCCGAGTCATAACCGGGGAGCTGTTTTTT.

This sequence joins TRBV5-1 and TRBJ2-1; 7 nucleotides agree with TRBD2. The germline V gene has CDR1 SGHRS and CDR2 YFSETQ. V shed 0 bases, J shed 3 bases, and the junction held 6 bases outside the gene matches. This CDR3 has 16 residues. In DNA, the CDR3 is TGCGCCAGCAGCTTGGGCCATGGGACTAACTACAATGAGCAGTTCTTC. Its translation is CASSLGHGTNYNEQFF.

The gene calls are TRBV28 and TRBJ1-5; D ambiguous. Germline-derived CDR1 and CDR2 are MDHEN and SYDVKM. The CDR3 is 14 residues long. The germline V and J ends were trimmed by 1 base and 3 bases, with 7 bases remaining between them. DNA of the CDR3: TGTGCCAGCAGTTTATCGGGGATCAATCAGCCCCAGCATTTT. Translating gives CASSLSGINQPQHF.

The genes are TRBV23-1 and TRBJ2-7, with a weak D call TRBD2 (7 bases). TRBV23-1 is noted as an ORF with a role that remains uncertain. This CDR3 is 16 amino acids long. Trimming cost V 0 bases and J 4 bases, with 16 bases left between them. CDR3 DNA sequence: TGCGCCAGCAGTCAATCGAAGGCAGGGAGGGGGTACGAGCAGTACTTC. Amino acids: CASSQSKAGRGYEQYF.

The V and J genes are TRBV6-2 or TRBV6-3 and TRBJ1-1, with D maybe TRBD1 (5 bases). The CDR3 sequence is 14 residues long. Germline lookup yields CDR1 MNHEY and CDR2 SVGEGT. Trimming took off 4 bases at V and 3 bases at J, with 12 bases between the two ends. The chain's CDR3 is CASSLGGRDTEAFF. CDR3 sequence (DNA): TGTGCCAGCAGTTTGGGGGGTCGGGACACTGAAGCTTTCTTT.